This TCR beta chain was sequenced for a study of cytomegalovirus exposure and HLA in healthy donors. Overall study results and limits: Relative to equally common others, HLA-associated TCR beta chains showed greater clonal expansion in a later analysis. A highly shared variant cluster was judged a likely technical artifact.

This clone has a single count. Its antigen is not known. PCR used 60 Vbeta primers and 13 Jbeta primers. TCRdb's table, derived via immunoSEQ multiplex PCR, lists solely in-frame clones and lacks some. This repertoire shows a few hundred thousand clones, 75% to 85% found once; its top ten account for around 0.33%. The CDR3 sequence is 23 residues long. The germline V gene has CDR1 SGHRS and CDR2 YFSETQ. V lost 0 bases and J lost 2, with 36 bases in between. The sequencing sample was made of PBMCs. This TCR came from a girl aged 2 to 10 in good health and CMV-seronegative. The gene calls are TRBV5-1 and TRBJ2-7, with D maybe TRBD2 (6 bases). CDR3 region: CASSLASLSSGREFKSTAYEQYF. CDR3 nucleotides: TGCGCCAGCAGCTTGGCTAGTCTATCGTCGGGACGGGAGTTTAAGTCTACCGCCTACGAGCAGTACTTC.